Below, 23 T cell receptor beta chains from the same sample are listed, as sequenced in a study of blood T cell repertoires in COVID-19. Produced via immunoSEQ multiplex PCR; TCRdb's table is partial and in-frame only. The repertoire includes 250,000 to 350,000 clones, around 89% of them detected once, and around 0.84% sits in the top ten. The sequenced sample consisted of peripheral blood. The receptors here all came from a man aged 25 to 40 with acute or convalescent COVID-19.

The chain has TRBV6-5 and TRBJ1-1; D is possibly TRBD1 (6 bases). The CDR3 has 13 residues. Trimming removed 2 bases at V and 8 bases at J, with 12 bases between. Germline V gives CDR1 MNHEY, CDR2 SVGAGI. CDR3 sequence: CASSYLDRREAFF. CDR3 in DNA: TGTGCCAGCAGTTACCTCGACAGGCGAGAAGCTTTCTTT.

The chain couples TRBV20-1 to TRBJ1-3; D unresolved. The CDR3 is 11 amino acids. The V gene's germline CDR1 is DFQATT and CDR2 SNEGSKA (reference sequence). V dropped 5 bases and J dropped 7 bases, with 9 bases sitting between them. The CDR3 sequence is CSASTGNTIYF. In DNA, the CDR3 is TGCAGTGCTTCTACGGGGAACACCATATATTTT.

The chain links TRBV19 to TRBJ2-4; 8 bases agree with TRBD2. V lost 3 bases and J lost 7; bases outside the gene matches: 2. In germline, CDR1 is LNHDA, CDR2 SQIVND (reference sequence). This CDR3 has 13 residues. The CDR3: CASSMLAGNIQYF. CDR3 in DNA: TGTGCCAGTAGTATGTTAGCGGGGAACATTCAGTACTTC.

The V call is TRBV7-3, the J call TRBJ2-1; TRBD1 is a possible D gene (6 bases). Germline-derived CDR1 and CDR2 are SGHTA and FQGTGA. CDR3 length equals 15 residues. Deletions cut 5 bases from V and 2 bases from J, with 13 bases between. CDR3 sequence: CASSQDSKTYNEQFF. CDR3 DNA: TGTGCCAGCAGCCAGGACAGCAAAACCTACAATGAGCAGTTCTTC.

V and J are TRBV27 and TRBJ1-1; 10 bases line up with TRBD1. V was pared by 7 bases and J by 5 bases, with 7 bases of the junction left unmatched. This CDR3 comprises 14 residues. Germline values: CDR1 MNHEY, CDR2 SMNVEV (reference sequence). In DNA, the CDR3 is TGTGCCAGCAAGGGACAGGGGCTAAGAACTGAAGCTTTCTTT. Translating gives CASKGQGLRTEAFF.

The chain links TRBV18 to TRBJ1-2, with 7 bases that match TRBD1. The CDR3 sequence is 15 residues long. J was trimmed by 8 bases and V by 2 bases; bases with no gene match: 11. Germline CDR1 KGHSH, CDR2 LQKENI. The CDR3 DNA reads as TGTGCCAGCTCACCAGGACAGGCGCCCCAGAGAGGCTACACCTTC. This encodes CASSPGQAPQRGYTF.

The chain combines TRBV27 with TRBJ1-2; D is ambiguous. The CDR3 totals 13 residues. The germline CDR1 and CDR2 sequences are MNHEY and SMNVEV (reference sequence). V was trimmed by 1 base and J by 3 bases, leaving 6 bases between them. Written as DNA, the CDR3 is TGTGCCAGCAGTTTATACACCGACTATGGCTACACCTTC. Protein sequence: CASSLYTDYGYTF.

V gene TRBV28 combines with J gene TRBJ1-2; D might be TRBD1 (5 bases). CDR3 length: 13 residues. Germline values: CDR1 MDHEN, CDR2 SYDVKM. Trimming cost V 5 bases and J 8 bases, with 15 bases left between them. The CDR3 DNA follows: TGTGCCAGCAGTGGAGAAGACAGACGAGGCTACACCTTC. Translating it yields CASSGEDRRGYTF.

The gene calls are TRBV28 and TRBJ1-6; a possible D gene is TRBD1 (6 bases). V lost 7 bases, J lost 6 bases, and 19 bases lay in between. The CDR3 sequence is 16 residues long. The germline gives CDR1 MDHEN, CDR2 SYDVKM. The CDR3 is CASISGTIVGNSPLHF. CDR3 in DNA: TGTGCCAGCATCTCCGGGACAATAGTAGGTAATTCACCCCTCCACTTT.

This clone was counted a single time. J is TRBJ1-5 and V is TRBV28; no firm D call. Germline V gives CDR1 MDHEN, CDR2 SYDVKM. V gave up 8 bases and J gave up 0 bases, with 8 bases separating them. This CDR3 has 13 residues. The CDR3 region is CASVVYSNQPQHF. Here the CDR3 DNA reads TGTGCCAGCGTGGTCTATAGCAATCAGCCCCAGCATTTT.

The rearrangement joins TRBV5-1 to TRBJ2-6; D call uncertain. The CDR3 is 16 residues long. V was clipped by 1 base and J by 2 bases, with 10 bases between them. CDR1 and CDR2 from the germline V gene are SGHRS and YFSETQ. The CDR3 spells CASSLLMSPGANVLTF. CDR3 coding DNA: TGCGCCAGCAGCTTGTTAATGAGCCCTGGGGCCAACGTCCTGACTTTC.

The chain recombines TRBV5-1 with TRBJ1-3; maybe TRBD1 (5 bases). This CDR3 spans 14 amino acids. Trimming took 5 bases from V and 0 from J, leaving 9 bases between them. Germline V gene lookup returns CDR1 SGHRS and CDR2 YFSETQ. The DNA for the CDR3 is TGCGCCAGCAGGACAGAAATCTCTGGAAACACCATATATTTT. Translated, it gives CASRTEISGNTIYF.

The chain is built from TRBV12-3 or TRBV12-4 and TRBJ1-4; no firm D call. The germline V and J ends were trimmed by 1 base and 8 bases, with 8 bases remaining between them. The CDR3 runs to 13 residues. The CDR3 sequence is CASSLVPGEKLFF. CDR3 nucleotide sequence: TGTGCCAGCAGTTTAGTTCCAGGCGAAAAACTGTTTTTT.

J is TRBJ2-1 and V is TRBV28; D perhaps matches TRBD2 (5 bases). This CDR3 spans 15 amino acids. Germline V lookup: CDR1 MDHEN, CDR2 SYDVKM. V was pared by 5 bases and J by 4 bases, with 15 bases between. The CDR3 spells CASSTVGAGYNEQFF. DNA of the CDR3: TGTGCCAGCAGTACCGTGGGTGCGGGTTACAATGAGCAGTTCTTC.

The gene calls are TRBV7-3 and TRBJ2-1; D unresolved. Germline assignment: CDR1 SGHTA and CDR2 FQGTGA. V was clipped by 5 bases and J by 0 bases, with 14 bases between them. This CDR3 comprises 16 residues. CDR3 protein: CASSTIATSSYNEQFF. The DNA of the CDR3 is TGTGCCAGCAGCACTATAGCTACGAGCTCCTACAATGAGCAGTTCTTC.

This sequence joins TRBV30 and TRBJ2-2, with 8 bases identical to TRBD1. CDR3 length equals 15 residues. The V gene's germline CDR1 is GTSNPN and CDR2 SVGIG (reference sequence). The V gene end was trimmed by 1 base and the J gene end by 1 base; junction bases not matched to a gene: 2. The CDR3: CAWSAGQGNTGELFF. The CDR3 nucleotides are TGTGCCTGGAGTGCCGGACAGGGGAACACCGGGGAGCTGTTTTTT.

This rearrangement joins TRBV30 to TRBJ1-2, with a weak D call TRBD1 (6 bases). The CDR3 spans 13 residues. Germline-derived CDR1 and CDR2 are GTSNPN and SVGIG (reference sequence). The V and J ends lost 7 bases and 7 bases respectively, with 19 bases between them. Here the CDR3 DNA reads TGTGCCTCCCAAGTGGGGACAACCGGTGGCTACACCTTC. Translated: CASQVGTTGGYTF.

The V gene is TRBV24-1, the J gene TRBJ1-5, with D hard to call. Germline loops: CDR1 KGHDR, CDR2 SFDVKD. The ends were cut back, 6 bases at V and 0 bases at J, with 8 bases in the middle. CDR3 size: 14 residues. CDR3 amino acids: CATSFGNSNQPQHF. In DNA, the CDR3 is TGTGCCACCAGTTTCGGTAATAGCAATCAGCCCCAGCATTTT.

This chain uses TRBV5-1 with TRBJ1-2; D unresolved. This CDR3 has 16 amino acids. CDR1 is SGHRS and CDR2 is YFSETQ in the germline V gene. Trimming cost V 0 bases and J 4 bases, with 16 bases left between them. CDR3 nucleotide sequence: TGCGCCAGCAGCTTGGATCCGGACTCCTTGGGCTATGGCTACACCTTC. Residues: CASSLDPDSLGYGYTF.

This rearrangement joins TRBV7-9 to TRBJ2-4; D is possibly TRBD1 (6 bases). The CDR3 loop spans 15 amino acids. Trimming removed 3 bases from V and 4 bases from J, with 13 bases in between. The germline CDR1 and CDR2 sequences are SEHNR and FQNEAQ (reference sequence). CDR3 nucleotide sequence: TGTGCCAGCAGCTTCCAACAGGGATGGAAAAACATTCAGTACTTC. Translating it yields CASSFQQGWKNIQYF.

The chain couples TRBV7-9 to TRBJ2-7; the match to TRBD2 covers 7 bases. Losses at the gene ends were 3 bases for V and 4 bases for J; bases not matched to a gene: 6. CDR3 size: 14 residues. The germline V gene has CDR1 SEHNR and CDR2 FQNEAQ (reference sequence). DNA for the CDR3: TGTGCCAGCAGCTTCGGCGGGAGCGGATACGAGCAGTACTTC. Translated: CASSFGGSGYEQYF.

This chain joins TRBV10-1 and TRBJ1-1; D unresolved. Per the germline V gene, CDR1 is WNHNN and CDR2 is SYGVQD (reference sequence). The V end was cut by 5 bases, the J end by 1 base, with 8 bases between. The CDR3 contains 13 residues. CDR3 DNA: TGCGCCAGCAGTATAGGAGGGAACACTGAAGCTTTCTTT. Its protein product is CASSIGGNTEAFF.

This clone was observed a single time. The chain combines TRBV19 with TRBJ2-2; the match to TRBD1 covers 8 bases. The CDR3 has 15 amino acids. CDR1 is LNHDA and CDR2 is SQIVND in the germline V gene (reference sequence). Trimming took 6 bases from V and 9 from J; bases not matched to a gene: 12. In nucleotides, the CDR3 is TGTGCCAGTAGCACGAATCGGGCAGGGGGCCGGGAGCTGTTTTTT. Protein product: CASSTNRAGGRELFF.